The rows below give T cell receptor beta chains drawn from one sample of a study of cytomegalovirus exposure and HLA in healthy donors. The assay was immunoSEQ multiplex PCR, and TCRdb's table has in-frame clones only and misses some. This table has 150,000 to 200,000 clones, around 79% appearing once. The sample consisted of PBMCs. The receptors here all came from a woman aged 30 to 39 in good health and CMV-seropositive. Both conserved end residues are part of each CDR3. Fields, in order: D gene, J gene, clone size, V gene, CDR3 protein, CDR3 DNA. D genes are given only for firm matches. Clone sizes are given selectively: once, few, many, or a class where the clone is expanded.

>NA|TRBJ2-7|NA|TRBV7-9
CASSLGQIYEQYF
TGTGCCAGCAGCTTAGGACAGATCTACGAGCAGTACTTC
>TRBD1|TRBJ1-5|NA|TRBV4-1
CASSQTGGEGNQPQHF
TGCGCCAGCAGCCAGACAGGGGGCGAGGGCAATCAGCCCCAGCATTTT
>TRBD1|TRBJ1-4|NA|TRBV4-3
CASSQDQQGDEKLFF
TGCGCCAGCAGCCAAGATCAGCAGGGGGATGAAAAACTGTTTTTT
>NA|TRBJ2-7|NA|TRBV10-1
CASSEMTSSYEQYF
TGCGCCAGCAGTGAGATGACTAGTTCCTACGAGCAGTACTTC
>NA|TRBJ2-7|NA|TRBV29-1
CSVVGAGEQYF
TGCAGCGTGGTCGGGGCGGGGGAGCAGTACTTC
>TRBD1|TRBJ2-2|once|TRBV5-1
CASSSTGGPVNTGELFF
TGCGCCAGCAGCTCAACAGGGGGACCAGTGAACACCGGGGAGCTGTTTTTT
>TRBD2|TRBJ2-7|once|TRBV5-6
CASNLGGGGRTYEQYF
TGTGCCAGCAACCTAGGTGGCGGGGGAAGGACCTACGAGCAGTACTTC
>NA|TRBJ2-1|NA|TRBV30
CAWSQGLYNEQFF
TGTGCCTGGAGTCAGGGGCTCTACAATGAGCAGTTCTTC
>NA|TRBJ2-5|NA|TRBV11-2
CASSPILTAYQETQYF
TGTGCCAGCAGCCCCATTCTCACAGCCTACCAAGAGACCCAGTACTTC
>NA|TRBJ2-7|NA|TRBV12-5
CASGPLEQGLREQYF
TGTGCTAGTGGTCCGCTAGAGCAGGGGTTGCGGGAGCAGTACTTC
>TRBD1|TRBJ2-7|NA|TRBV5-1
CASSLRGQVYEQYF
TGCGCCAGCAGCCTCCGGGGACAGGTCTACGAGCAGTACTTC
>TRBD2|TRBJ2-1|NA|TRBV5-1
CASSLFKASGIFYNEQFF
TGCGCCAGCAGCTTGTTTAAGGCTAGCGGGATCTTCTACAATGAGCAGTTCTTC
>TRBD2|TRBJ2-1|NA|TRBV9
CASSAPRSSGRGYNEQFF
TGTGCCAGCAGCGCCCCGAGGTCTAGCGGGAGGGGCTACAATGAGCAGTTCTTC
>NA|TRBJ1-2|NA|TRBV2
CASRLRTGEVYGYTF
TGTGCCAGCAGGCTTAGGACGGGAGAGGTCTATGGCTACACCTTC
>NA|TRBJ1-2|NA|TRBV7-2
CASSRDSYGYTF
TGTGCCAGCAGCCGTGACAGCTATGGCTACACCTTC
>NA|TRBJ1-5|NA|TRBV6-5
CASSPRDQGFQPQHF
TGTGCCAGCAGTCCTAGAGACCAGGGGTTTCAGCCCCAGCATTTT
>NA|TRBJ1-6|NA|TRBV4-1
CASSQLGGNSPLHF
TGCGCCAGCAGCCAATTGGGGGGGAATTCACCCCTCCACTTT
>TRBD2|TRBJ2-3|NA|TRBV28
CASTLGAGTSGRRDRTDTQYF
TGTGCCAGCACCCTAGGGGCCGGGACTAGCGGAAGACGGGATCGGACAGATACGCAGTATTTT
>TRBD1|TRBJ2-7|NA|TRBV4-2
CASSQDADRAPYEQYF
TGTGCCAGCAGCCAAGATGCAGACAGGGCGCCCTACGAGCAGTACTTC
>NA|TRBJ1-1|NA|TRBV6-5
CASSYGSGGWTEAFF
TGTGCCAGCAGTTACGGTTCGGGGGGCTGGACTGAAGCTTTCTTT
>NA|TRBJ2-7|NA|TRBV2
CASNGRTQTGTYEQYF
TGTGCCAGCAACGGAAGGACCCAGACAGGAACCTACGAGCAGTACTTC
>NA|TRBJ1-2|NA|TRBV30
CAWSPTADYGYTF
TGTGCCTGGAGTCCAACTGCGGACTATGGCTACACCTTC
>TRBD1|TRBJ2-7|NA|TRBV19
CASSPGLGQRTYEQYF
TGTGCCAGTAGTCCCGGACTGGGACAGAGAACCTACGAGCAGTACTTC
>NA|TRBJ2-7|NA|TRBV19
CASSITAGLRSYEQYF
TGTGCCAGTAGTATTACGGCGGGCCTAAGATCCTACGAGCAGTACTTC
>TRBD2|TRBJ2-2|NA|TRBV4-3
CASSQEGTSIGELFF
TGCGCCAGCAGCCAAGAGGGGACTAGTATTGGGGAGCTGTTTTTT
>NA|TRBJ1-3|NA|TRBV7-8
CAVTGVVSGNTIYF
TGTGCGGTAACGGGTGTAGTCTCTGGAAACACCATATATTTT
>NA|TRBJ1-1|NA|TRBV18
CASSPWENLMNTEAFF
TGTGCCAGCTCACCCTGGGAGAACCTAATGAACACTGAAGCTTTCTTT
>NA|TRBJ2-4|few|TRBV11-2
CASSSGGGGILQYF
TGTGCCAGCAGCTCCGGCGGGGGCGGAATACTTCAGTACTTC
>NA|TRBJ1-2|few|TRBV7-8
CASSSARAPSVRYGYTF
TGTGCCAGCAGCTCAGCGCGGGCCCCATCCGTACGCTATGGCTACACCTTC
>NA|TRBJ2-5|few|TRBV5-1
CASSVQGGIETQYF
TGCGCCAGCAGCGTACAGGGGGGGATAGAGACCCAGTACTTC
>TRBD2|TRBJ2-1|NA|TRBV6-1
CASSVSGTSAVNEQFF
TGTGCCAGCAGTGTTTCTGGGACTAGCGCGGTCAATGAGCAGTTCTTC
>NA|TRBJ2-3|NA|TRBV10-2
CASGDQGNTQYF
TGCGCCAGCGGTGATCAGGGTAATACGCAGTATTTT
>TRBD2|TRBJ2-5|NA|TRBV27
CASSSGTSGRGTQYF
TGTGCCAGCAGTTCCGGGACTAGCGGGAGGGGGACCCAGTACTTC
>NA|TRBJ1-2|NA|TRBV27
CASSLSGFPLYGYTF
TGTGCCAGCAGTTTGTCAGGGTTCCCCCTCTATGGCTACACCTTC
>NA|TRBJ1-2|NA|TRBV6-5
CASSYSGGANYGYTF
TGTGCCAGCAGTTACTCCGGGGGGGCAAACTATGGCTACACCTTC
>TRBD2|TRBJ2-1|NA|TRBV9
CASSGGERGGVYNEQFF
TGTGCCAGCAGCGGGGGAGAGCGGGGAGGGGTATACAATGAGCAGTTCTTC
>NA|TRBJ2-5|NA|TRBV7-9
CASSSLGGAQETQYF
TGTGCCAGCAGCTCCCTAGGAGGGGCCCAAGAGACCCAGTACTTC
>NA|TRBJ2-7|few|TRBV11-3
CASSLVPAYEQYF
TGTGCCAGCAGCTTAGTTCCAGCCTACGAGCAGTACTTC
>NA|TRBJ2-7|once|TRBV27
CATGGTYEQYF
TGTGCCACAGGGGGGACCTACGAGCAGTACTTC
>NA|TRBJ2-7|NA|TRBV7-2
CASCTDDYEQYF
TGTGCCAGCTGCACAGACGACTACGAGCAGTACTTC
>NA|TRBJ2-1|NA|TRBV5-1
CASGESGSSRFF
TGCGCCAGCGGGGAGTCGGGGTCAAGTCGGTTCTTC
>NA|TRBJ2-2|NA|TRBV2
CASSLLEGFDTGELFF
TGTGCCAGCAGCTTGTTGGAGGGGTTTGACACCGGGGAGCTGTTTTTT
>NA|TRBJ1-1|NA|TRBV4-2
CASSLDGGRTEAFF
TGTGCCAGCAGCCTTGACGGGGGGAGAACTGAAGCTTTCTTT
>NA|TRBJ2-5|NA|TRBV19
CASRQSSKETQYF
TGTGCCAGTAGGCAGTCATCCAAAGAGACCCAGTACTTC
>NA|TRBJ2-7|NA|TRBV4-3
CASSQERMEEQYF
TGCGCCAGCAGCCAAGAGCGAATGGAGGAGCAGTACTTC
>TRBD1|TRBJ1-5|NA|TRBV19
CASSPGTGDSQPQHF
TGTGCCAGTAGTCCCGGGACAGGGGACAGCCAACCCCAGCATTTT
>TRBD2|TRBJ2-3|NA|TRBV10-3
CAISEKGRGSTDTQYF
TGTGCCATCAGTGAGAAAGGGCGGGGGAGCACAGATACGCAGTATTTT
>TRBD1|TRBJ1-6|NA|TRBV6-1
CASSEVGQGFHNSPLHF
TGTGCCAGCAGTGAAGTAGGACAGGGGTTTCATAATTCACCCCTCCACTTT
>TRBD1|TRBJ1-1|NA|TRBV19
CASSRGQGGEAFF
TGTGCCAGTAGTAGAGGACAGGGGGGTGAAGCTTTCTTT
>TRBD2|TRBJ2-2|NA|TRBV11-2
CASSRRTSGVGGRELFF
TGTGCCAGCAGCCGAAGAACTAGCGGGGTGGGTGGGCGGGAGCTGTTTTTT
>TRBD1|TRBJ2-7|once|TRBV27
CASSLSGGPYEQYF
TGTGCCAGCAGTTTATCAGGGGGCCCCTACGAGCAGTACTTC
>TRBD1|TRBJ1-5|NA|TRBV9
CASSVGQGLNQPQHF
TGTGCCAGCAGCGTAGGACAGGGTCTCAATCAGCCCCAGCATTTT
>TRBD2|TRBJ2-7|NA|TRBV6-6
CASSPGGRSYEQYF
TGTGCCAGCAGCCCGGGGGGGCGCTCCTACGAGCAGTACTTC
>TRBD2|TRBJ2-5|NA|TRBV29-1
CSVETAVSGEQYF
TGCAGCGTTGAAACGGCGGTGAGCGGGGAGCAGTACTTC
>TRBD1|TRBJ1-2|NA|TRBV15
CATSLDSGGFGNYGYTF
TGTGCCACCAGCTTGGACTCAGGGGGCTTCGGAAACTATGGCTACACCTTC
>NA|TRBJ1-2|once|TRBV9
CASSVSGRYTF
TGTGCCAGCAGCGTATCCGGGAGGTACACCTTC
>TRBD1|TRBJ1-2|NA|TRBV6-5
CASSSPGGDYGYTF
TGTGCCAGCAGTTCCCCAGGGGGAGACTATGGCTACACCTTC
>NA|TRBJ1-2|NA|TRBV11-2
CASSLGGSYGYTF
TGTGCCAGCAGCTTGGGGGGTTCTTATGGCTACACCTTC
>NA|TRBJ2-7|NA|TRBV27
CASAYGDTYEQYF
TGTGCCAGCGCGTACGGGGATACCTACGAGCAGTACTTC